This is a list of T cell receptor beta chains from one sample in a study of blood T cell repertoires in COVID-19. TCRdb's copy holds only in-frame clones and misses some; the assay was immunoSEQ multiplex PCR. The data contain 300,000 to 350,000 clones, 90% of them singletons. Sequencing was carried out using PBMCs or T cells enriched from blood (not recorded which). All receptors come from a woman aged 25 to 45 who had been exposed to COVID-19. Both conserved end residues are part of each CDR3. A D gene is named only where the DNA matches it firmly. The size field is filled for only some rows; it gives once, few, many or a size class.

size	V	J	D	DNA	CDR3
.	TRBV27	TRBJ1-1	TRBD1	TGTGCCAGCAGCGGACAGGGGAACACTGAAGCTTTCTTT	CASSGQGNTEAFF
.	TRBV3-1/TRBV3-2	TRBJ2-7	TRBD2	TGTGCCAGCAGCCAAGGGGCTAGCGGGGGGGCCGCGTACGAGCAGTACTTC	CASSQGASGGAAYEQYF
once	TRBV2	TRBJ2-7	.	TGTGCCAGCGTTAAGGACGACTGGCGGGGGCCCTACGAGCAGTACTTC	CASVKDDWRGPYEQYF
few	TRBV24-1	TRBJ2-5	TRBD2	TGTGCCACCTTAAGACTAGCGGGGGGCCTTTACCAAGAGACCCAGTACTTC	CATLRLAGGLYQETQYF
few	TRBV7-2	TRBJ2-5	TRBD1	TGTGCCAGCAGCTTAGCGGCAGGGGGCGGTCAAGAGACCCAGTACTTC	CASSLAAGGGQETQYF
.	TRBV9	TRBJ2-3	.	TGTGCCAGCAGCGTTTATTCGGATACGCAGTATTTT	CASSVYSDTQYF
.	TRBV18	TRBJ2-5	TRBD2	TGTGCCAGCTCAACCATGCGGGGGGGCGGAGAGACCCAGTACTTC	CASSTMRGGGETQYF
.	TRBV5-1	TRBJ1-2	TRBD1	TGCGCCAGCAGCCCCCGGACAGGACTCAACTATGGCTACACCTTC	CASSPRTGLNYGYTF
.	TRBV9	TRBJ2-2	.	TGTGCCAGCAGCGTTACCGGGACTAACACCGGGGAGCTGTTTTTT	CASSVTGTNTGELFF
.	TRBV29-1	TRBJ2-2	TRBD2	TGCAGCGCTGGAAGATTTGGGACTAGCGGGGGCAAGAACACCGGGGAGCTGTTTTTT	CSAGRFGTSGGKNTGELFF
.	TRBV2	TRBJ1-5	.	TGTGCCAGCAGACTCGATAGCAATCAGCCCCAGCATTTT	CASRLDSNQPQHF
.	TRBV28	TRBJ2-2	.	TGTGCCAGCAGGTCCTTCGCGAACACCGGGGAGCTGTTTTTT	CASRSFANTGELFF
.	TRBV19	TRBJ2-4	TRBD2	TGTGCCAGTAGTATCGGGGGGGACCTACTAAACATTCAGTACTTC	CASSIGGDLLNIQYF
once	TRBV5-1	TRBJ2-2	.	TGCGCCAGCAGCTTGGCGATGGGAGTGGGGGAGCTGTTTTTT	CASSLAMGVGELFF
.	TRBV6-1	TRBJ2-7	.	TGTGCCAGCAGTGATGCAGGGACCTACGAGCAGTACTTC	CASSDAGTYEQYF
.	TRBV3-1/TRBV3-2	TRBJ2-7	.	TGTGCCAGCAGCCAAGATGGGCGGGGCACCCACGAGCAGTACTTC	CASSQDGRGTHEQYF
.	TRBV7-2	TRBJ2-7	TRBD1	TGTGCCAGCAGATACGGACAGGGGCAATACGAGCAGTACTTC	CASRYGQGQYEQYF
.	TRBV24-1	TRBJ2-3	.	TGTGCCACCAGTGATAACCAGGCACTCTCCACAGATACGCAGTATTTT	CATSDNQALSTDTQYF
.	TRBV7-2	TRBJ1-1	.	TGTGCCAGCAGACCCGTGGCAGGGGTTCAGAACACTGAAGCTTTCTTT	CASRPVAGVQNTEAFF
.	TRBV6-5	TRBJ1-2	TRBD1	TGTGCCAGCAGTTTACAGGGGGTTGATGGCTACACCTTC	CASSLQGVDGYTF
.	TRBV5-1	TRBJ2-5	TRBD1	TGCGCCAGCAGCTTGTCGCAGGGGGCTCGTGGAGGAGAGACCCAGTACTTC	CASSLSQGARGGETQYF
.	TRBV4-3	TRBJ1-1	.	TGCGCCAGCAGCCAAGATCGAAGTCACATGAACACTGAAGCTTTCTTT	CASSQDRSHMNTEAFF
.	TRBV19	TRBJ2-1	.	TGTGCCAGTAGCCCAGGCCCCAATGAGCAGTTCTTC	CASSPGPNEQFF
.	TRBV29-1	TRBJ2-1	.	TGCAGCGTTGAAGATCTAGGTGAGCAGTTCTTC	CSVEDLGEQFF
.	TRBV7-9	TRBJ1-2	TRBD1	TGTGCCAGCAGCTTGGGGACAGGGGTATATGGCTACACCTTC	CASSLGTGVYGYTF
.	TRBV24-1	TRBJ2-6	.	TGTGCCACCAGTGATTCGGGCAAACAGGGTACTGGGGCCAACGTCCTGACTTTC	CATSDSGKQGTGANVLTF
.	TRBV16	TRBJ2-1	TRBD2	TGTGCCAGCAGCCAATATCGAGCGGGATACAATGAGCAGTTCTTC	CASSQYRAGYNEQFF
once	TRBV18	TRBJ2-3	.	TGTGCCAGCTCACCCCCCGGTGGAGATACGCAGTATTTT	CASSPPGGDTQYF
.	TRBV5-6	TRBJ2-7	TRBD2	TGTGCCAGCAGCCATCAAGGACTAGCCTACGAGCAGTACTTC	CASSHQGLAYEQYF
.	TRBV14	TRBJ2-1	TRBD2	TGTGCCAGCAGCCAGCGTAGCTCCCTAGCGGGGGGGCGTAATGAGCAGTTCTTC	CASSQRSSLAGGRNEQFF
.	TRBV4-1	TRBJ1-6	.	TGCGCCAGCAGCCAAAGGAGGGGGGGATCACCCCTCCACTTT	CASSQRRGGSPLHF
.	TRBV19	TRBJ2-2	TRBD1	TGTGCCAGTACAGGTCCCTTCGGGACAGGTAACACCGGGGAGCTGTTTTTT	CASTGPFGTGNTGELFF
.	TRBV12-3/TRBV12-4	TRBJ1-2	TRBD1	TGTGCCAGTAGGACAGGAAACTATGGCTACACCTTC	CASRTGNYGYTF
.	TRBV27	TRBJ1-1	.	TGTGCCAGCTTCAGGCTCACTGAAGCTTTCTTT	CASFRLTEAFF
.	TRBV3-1/TRBV3-2	TRBJ1-1	.	TGTGCCAGCAGCCAAGGGAGGGTCGAGGGCGCTGAAGCTTTCTTT	CASSQGRVEGAEAFF
.	TRBV7-2	TRBJ1-1	.	TGTGCCAGCAGCTTATTACCGGAGACTGAAGCTTTCTTT	CASSLLPETEAFF
.	TRBV20-1	TRBJ1-6	.	TGCAGTGCTACCGCGGATTCACCCCTCCACTTT	CSATADSPLHF
.	TRBV7-8	TRBJ1-3	.	TGTGCCAGCAGCCAAAGGGAGCTATACGGAAACACCATATATTTT	CASSQRELYGNTIYF
.	TRBV9	TRBJ2-3	.	TGTGCCAGCAGCGGTACTGGGCAGCCTAACACAGATACGCAGTATTTT	CASSGTGQPNTDTQYF
once	TRBV9	TRBJ2-5	TRBD2	TGTGCCAGCAGCCCCTGGACTAGCGGGGGGGAGGAGACCCAGTACTTC	CASSPWTSGGEETQYF
.	TRBV5-1	TRBJ1-4	.	TGCGCCAGCAGCTTATCGACCCGGAGCTATAATGAAAAACTGTTTTTT	CASSLSTRSYNEKLFF